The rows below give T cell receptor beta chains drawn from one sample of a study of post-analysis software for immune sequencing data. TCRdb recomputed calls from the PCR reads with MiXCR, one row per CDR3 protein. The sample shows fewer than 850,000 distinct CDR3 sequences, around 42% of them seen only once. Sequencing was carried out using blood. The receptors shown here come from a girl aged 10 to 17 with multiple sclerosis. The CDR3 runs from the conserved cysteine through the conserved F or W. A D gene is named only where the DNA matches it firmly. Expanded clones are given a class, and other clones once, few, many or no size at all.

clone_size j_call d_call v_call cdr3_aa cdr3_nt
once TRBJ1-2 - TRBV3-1 CASSQEGWGGYTF TGTGCCAGCAGCCAAGAAGGCTGGGGCGGCTACACCTTC
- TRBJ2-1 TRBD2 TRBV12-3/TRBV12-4 CASSGGLAGIEQFF TGTGCCAGCAGTGGCGGACTAGCGGGAATTGAGCAGTTCTTC
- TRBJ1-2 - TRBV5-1 CASSLGETAANYGYTF TGCGCCAGCAGCTTGGGGGAAACGGCAGCTAACTATGGCTACACCTTC
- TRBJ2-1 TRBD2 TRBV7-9 CASILLPGLGYNEQFF TGTGCCAGCATCCTTTTACCGGGACTAGGGTACAATGAGCAGTTCTTC
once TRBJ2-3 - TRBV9 CASSVWGETTDTQYF TGTGCCAGCAGCGTATGGGGGGAAACCACTGATACGCAGTATTTT
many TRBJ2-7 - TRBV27 CASGTYEQYF TGTGCCAGCGGAACCTACGAGCAGTACTTC
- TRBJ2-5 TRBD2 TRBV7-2 CASSSQPPGLAGWVTQYF TGTGCCAGCAGCTCCCAGCCCCCCGGACTAGCGGGATGGGTGACCCAGTACTTC
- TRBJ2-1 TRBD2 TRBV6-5 CASTGTSGRLGNEQFF TGTGCCAGCACGGGGACTAGCGGGAGGCTGGGAAATGAGCAGTTCTTC
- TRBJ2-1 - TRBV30 CAWMGVEQFF TGTGCCTGGATGGGGGTTGAGCAGTTCTTC
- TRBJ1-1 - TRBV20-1 CSARALMNTEAFF TGCAGTGCTAGAGCTCTGATGAACACTGAAGCTTTCTTT
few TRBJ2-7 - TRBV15 CATSRVFISEQYF TGTGCCACCAGCAGAGTGTTCATCAGCGAGCAGTACTTC
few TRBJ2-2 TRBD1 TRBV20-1 CSARETGPGELFF TGCAGTGCTAGGGAGACAGGGCCCGGGGAGCTGTTTTTT
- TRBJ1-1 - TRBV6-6 CASSIEQGGTEAFF TGTGCCAGCAGTATCGAACAGGGAGGGACTGAAGCTTTCTTT
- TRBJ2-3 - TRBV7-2 CASSLPTLLSTDTQYF TGTGCCAGCAGCCTGCCGACCCTACTTAGCACAGATACGCAGTATTTT
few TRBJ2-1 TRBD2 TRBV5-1 CASSLRTSAPNEQFF TGCGCCAGCAGCTTAAGGACTAGCGCACCGAATGAGCAGTTCTTC
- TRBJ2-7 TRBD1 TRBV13 CASSSHSTGVPSYEQYF TGTGCCAGCAGCTCACATTCAACAGGGGTCCCCTCCTACGAGCAGTACTTC
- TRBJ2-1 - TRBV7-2 CASSLVGRGEQFF TGTGCCAGCAGCTTAGTGGGGCGCGGCGAGCAGTTCTTC
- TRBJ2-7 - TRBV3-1 CASSPFGGGSREQYF TGTGCCAGCAGCCCCTTTGGCGGAGGGAGTAGGGAGCAGTACTTC
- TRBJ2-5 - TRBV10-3 CAISDRSGAQETQYF TGTGCCATCAGCGACCGAAGCGGAGCGCAAGAGACCCAGTACTTC
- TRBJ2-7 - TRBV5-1 CASSTKVGVSVYEQYF TGCGCCAGCAGCACCAAGGTGGGGGTCTCCGTCTACGAGCAGTACTTC
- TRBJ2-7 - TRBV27 CASSISQGHEQYF TGTGCCAGCAGTATCTCACAGGGTCACGAGCAGTACTTC
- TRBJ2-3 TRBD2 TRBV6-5 CASSYSESAAGGPGDTQYF TGTGCCAGCAGTTACTCCGAGTCGGCAGCGGGAGGGCCGGGGGATACGCAGTATTTT
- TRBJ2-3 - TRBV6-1 CASRDADTQYF TGTGCCAGCAGAGATGCAGATACGCAGTATTTT
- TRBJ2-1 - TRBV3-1 CASSQFAGPDYNEQFF TGTGCCAGCAGCCAATTTGCGGGACCAGACTACAATGAGCAGTTCTTC
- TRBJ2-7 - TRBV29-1 CSVVGTVDEQYF TGCAGCGTTGTAGGGACGGTAGACGAGCAGTACTTC
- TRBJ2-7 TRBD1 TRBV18 CASSLGQLFSYEQYF TGTGCCAGCTCACTGGGACAGCTTTTTTCCTACGAGCAGTACTTC
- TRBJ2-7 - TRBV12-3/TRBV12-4 CASSLAGVGKAIYEQYF TGTGCCAGCAGTTTAGCCGGCGTAGGAAAGGCCATCTACGAGCAGTACTTC
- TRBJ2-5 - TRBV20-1 CSATPLGAATDQETQYF TGCAGTGCAACGCCCCTCGGGGCAGCGACTGATCAAGAGACCCAGTACTTC
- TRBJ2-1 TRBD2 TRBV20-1 CSARATTGTSHPNEQFF TGCAGTGCTAGGGCAACAACCGGGACTAGTCACCCCAATGAGCAGTTCTTC
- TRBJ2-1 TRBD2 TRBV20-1 CSVIPSGRVLYNEQFF TGCAGTGTTATCCCTAGCGGGAGGGTCCTCTACAATGAGCAGTTCTTC
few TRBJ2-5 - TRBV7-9 CASSWGLGLAQETQYF TGTGCCAGCAGCTGGGGACTCGGGCTAGCGCAAGAGACCCAGTACTTC
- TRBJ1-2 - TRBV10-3 CAISELGRDGYTF TGTGCCATCAGTGAGTTAGGGAGGGATGGCTACACCTTC
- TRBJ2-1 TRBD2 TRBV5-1 CASSPQAGTSGYNEQFF TGCGCCAGCAGCCCCCAAGCCGGGACTAGCGGTTACAATGAGCAGTTCTTC
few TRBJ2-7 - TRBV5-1 CASSFVADLDFSVDQYF TGCGCCAGCAGCTTTGTGGCAGACTTGGATTTTTCGGTTGACCAGTACTTC
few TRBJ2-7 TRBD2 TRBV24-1 CATGASGINEQYF TGTGCCACCGGGGCTAGCGGGATCAACGAGCAGTACTTC
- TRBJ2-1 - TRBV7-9 CASSLFRATYNEQFF TGTGCCAGCAGCTTATTCCGGGCGACCTACAATGAGCAGTTCTTC
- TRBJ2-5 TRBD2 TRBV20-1 CSASTSGRGETQYF TGCAGTGCTTCGACTAGCGGGAGAGGGGAGACCCAGTACTTC
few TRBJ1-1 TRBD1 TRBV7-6 CASSKQGATEAFF TGTGCCAGCAGCAAACAGGGGGCGACTGAAGCTTTCTTT
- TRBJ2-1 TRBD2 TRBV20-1 CSARDRRTSGRESEQFF TGCAGTGCTAGAGATCGCCGGACTAGCGGGAGAGAGAGTGAGCAGTTCTTC